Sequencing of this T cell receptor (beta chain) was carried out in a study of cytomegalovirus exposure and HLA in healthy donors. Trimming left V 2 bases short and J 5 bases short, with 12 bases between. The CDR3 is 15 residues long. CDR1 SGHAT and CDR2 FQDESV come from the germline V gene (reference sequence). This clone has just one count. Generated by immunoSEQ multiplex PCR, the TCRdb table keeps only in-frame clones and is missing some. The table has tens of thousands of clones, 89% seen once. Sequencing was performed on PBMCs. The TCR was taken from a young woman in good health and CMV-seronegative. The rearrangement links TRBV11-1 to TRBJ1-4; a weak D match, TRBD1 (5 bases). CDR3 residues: CASSLRRGENEKLFF. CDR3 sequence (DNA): TGTGCCAGCAGCTTACGTCGGGGGGAGAATGAAAAACTGTTTTTT.